This TCR beta chain emerged from a study of control samples from healthy donors and cancer patients. CDR3 length equals 16 residues. Trimming cost V 6 bases and J 4 bases; bases outside gene matches: 10. Per the germline V gene, CDR1 is SNHLY and CDR2 is FYNNEI. Sequenced by immunoSEQ multiplex PCR; TCRdb stores in-frame clones only, minus some. The sample consists of roughly 80,000 clones, about 88% of them appearing once. This chain links TRBV2 with TRBJ2-3; 10 nucleotides match TRBD2. The source is a woman aged 50 to 60 in good health. The sequenced sample was blood. The CDR3 bases are TGTGCCAGCAGACTAGCGGGGAGTTGGGGTGCAGATACGCAGTATTTT. Protein product: CASRLAGSWGADTQYF.